These 31 T cell receptor beta chains share one sample of origin, sequenced in a study of T cells in localized non-small cell lung cancer. Generated by immunoSEQ multiplex PCR, the TCRdb table keeps only in-frame clones and is missing some. The sample contains more than 1,500 clones, roughly 21% of which appear only once. Material: lung tumor tissue, obtained before any cancer treatment. All receptors derive from a male donor aged 60 or over with stage I lung adenocarcinoma.

The rearrangement links TRBV6-8 to TRBJ2-7, with 9 bases aligning to TRBD1. The CDR3 extends over 12 amino acids. In germline, CDR1 is MNHGY, CDR2 SAAAGT. Losses at the gene ends were 10 bases for V and 4 bases for J; bases not matched to a gene: 5. Here the CDR3 DNA reads TGTGCCACCCGACAGGGGGGTTACGAGCAGTACTTC. Residues: CATRQGGYEQYF.

V gene TRBV15 combines with J gene TRBJ2-7; no firm D call. Deletions cut 0 bases from V and 2 bases from J, with 8 bases between. CDR1 is LNHNV, CDR2 YYDKDF, per germline (reference sequence). The CDR3 contains 14 residues. CDR3 protein: CATSRDLLAYEQYF. In DNA form, the CDR3 reads TGTGCCACCAGCAGAGATTTGCTAGCCTACGAGCAGTACTTC.

V is TRBV19 and J is TRBJ2-1, with D uncertain. The germline V and J ends were trimmed by 4 bases and 4 bases, with 5 bases remaining between them. Per the germline V gene, CDR1 is LNHDA and CDR2 is SQIVND (reference sequence). The CDR3 runs 12 residues. CDR3 in amino acids: CASSNGYNEQFF. DNA of the CDR3: TGTGCCAGTAGTAACGGTTACAATGAGCAGTTCTTC.

This clone was seen a few times. The CDR3 loop is CASSQDTLVRPRGAFF. CDR3 coding DNA: TGCGCCAGCAGCCAAGATACGTTGGTCAGACCGAGAGGAGCTTTCTTT. The chain has TRBV4-1 and TRBJ1-1; D gene uncertain. Germline CDR1 MGHRA, CDR2 YSYEKL. This CDR3 is 16 amino acids long. Trimming stripped 0 bases from V and 10 bases from J, with 21 bases between.

The rearrangement links TRBV11-3 to TRBJ2-1, with 8 bases fitting TRBD1. The CDR3 sequence is 14 residues long. Germline lookup yields CDR1 SGHNT and CDR2 YENEEA. J lost 8 bases, V lost 4 bases, and 7 bases had no gene match. CDR3 amino acids: CASSSRTGFHEQFF. The CDR3 region has the DNA TGTGCCAGCAGCTCAAGGACAGGGTTCCATGAGCAGTTCTTC.

Within the sample, this clone is medium-sized. The rearrangement uses TRBV11-3 and TRBJ2-5; 7 bases line up with TRBD2. Per the germline V gene, CDR1 is SGHNT and CDR2 is YENEEA. Trimming took 5 bases from V and 5 from J; bases not matched to a gene: 11. The CDR3 totals 15 residues. CDR3 amino acids: CASSPGGGRWETQYF. The CDR3 bases are TGTGCCAGCAGCCCTGGGGGAGGGCGGTGGGAGACCCAGTACTTC.

The V and J genes are TRBV5-1 and TRBJ1-1; possibly TRBD1 for D (5 bases). Trimming stripped 2 bases from V and 0 bases from J, with 11 bases between. Per germline, CDR1 SGHRS and CDR2 YFSETQ. This CDR3 is 15 amino acids long. CDR3 amino acids: CASSFMGEMNTEAFF. The CDR3 DNA sequence: TGCGCCAGCAGCTTCATGGGGGAGATGAACACTGAAGCTTTCTTT.

This clone ranks as medium-sized. The chain carries TRBV11-3 and TRBJ1-2; D may be TRBD1 (6 bases). Germline V gene sequence: CDR1 SGHNT, CDR2 YENEEA. Between the trimmed V and J ends, which lost 4 bases and 1 base, there was a span of 10 bases. The CDR3 is 14 amino acids. CDR3 DNA sequence: TGTGCCAGCAGCTCTGGACAGAATAACTATGGCTACACCTTC. Its translation is CASSSGQNNYGYTF.

This clone was seen a handful of times. This chain connects TRBV6-8 to TRBJ2-7; weak D call: TRBD1 (6 bases). Germline V gene data show CDR1 as MNHGY and CDR2 as SAAAGT. The CDR3 covers 15 residues. The V gene lost 7 bases and the J gene lost 2 bases, with 18 bases spanning the gap. CDR3 sequence (DNA): TGTGCCAGCACAGAAAGACAGGAGCCTCCCTACGAGCAGTACTTC. This sequence encodes CASTERQEPPYEQYF.

The V and J genes are TRBV25-1 and TRBJ2-7; D is ambiguous. Trimming removed 4 bases from V and 0 bases from J, with 4 bases in between. CDR3 size: 12 residues. The germline V gene encodes CDR1 MGHDK and CDR2 SYGVNS. The CDR3 coding sequence is TGTGCCAGCAGTGGGAACTCCTACGAGCAGTACTTC. It encodes CASSGNSYEQYF.

This clone turned up a few times. The CDR3 DNA is TGTGCCAGCGGGCGGGGGATTCGAGGCACAGATACGCAGTATTTT. Encoded protein: CASGRGIRGTDTQYF. The rearrangement joins TRBV25-1 to TRBJ2-3, with 7 bases lining up with TRBD2. The V segment lost 8 bases and the J segment 1 base; nucleotides outside the gene matches: 9. The CDR3 length is 15 residues. Germline lookup yields CDR1 MGHDK and CDR2 SYGVNS.

By sample share, this clone is hyperexpanded. The chain carries TRBV9 and TRBJ2-7; 10 nucleotides align to TRBD2. CDR1 is SGDLS and CDR2 is YYNGEE in the germline V gene. This CDR3 spans 15 amino acids. V was pared by 5 bases and J by 6 bases, with 11 bases of the junction left unmatched. Written as DNA, the CDR3 is TGTGCCAGCAGTGGACTCGGGACTAGCGAAACCGAGCAGTACTTC. It codes for CASSGLGTSETEQYF.

The V and J genes are TRBV18 and TRBJ1-1; 7 nucleotides match TRBD1. V was pared by 1 base and J by 5 bases, with 16 bases of the junction left unmatched. This CDR3 has 18 residues. In germline, CDR1 is KGHSH, CDR2 LQKENI. In DNA form, the CDR3 reads TGTGCCAGCTCACCACAAGGGGGCACAGGGGCAGGGGGAACTGAAGCTTTCTTT. Protein sequence: CASSPQGGTGAGGTEAFF.

The chain recombines TRBV28 with TRBJ2-5, with 10 bases aligning to TRBD1. V shed 2 bases, J shed 3 bases, and the junction held 3 bases outside the gene matches. This CDR3 has 15 amino acids. The germline V gene encodes CDR1 MDHEN and CDR2 SYDVKM. CDR3 sequence (DNA): TGTGCCAGCAGTTTAGGTGGACAGGGGGAAGAGACCCAGTACTTC. Translating gives CASSLGGQGEETQYF.

This chain links TRBV30 with TRBJ2-2; D is uncertain. The germline CDR1 and CDR2 sequences are GTSNPN and SVGIG (reference sequence). This CDR3 spans 13 amino acids. V was shortened by 8 bases and J by 4 bases, with 14 bases between the two germline ends. The CDR3 coding sequence is TGTGCCGAAGGATTCAGTTCCACCGGGGAGCTGTTTTTT. Translation gives CAEGFSSTGELFF. The full variable domain, rest sourced from reference TRBV30 and TRBJ2-2, is SQTIHQWPATLVQPVGSPLSLECTVEGTSNPNLYWYRQAAGRGLQLLFYSVGIGQISSEVPQNLSASRPQDRQFILSSKKLLLSDSGFYLCAEGFSSTGELFFGEGSRLTVL.

The chain joins TRBV11-3 to TRBJ2-1, with a tentative D call TRBD2 (5 bases). V lost 1 base and J lost 5, with 9 bases in between. CDR3 size: 14 residues. Germline lookup yields CDR1 SGHNT and CDR2 YENEEA. The CDR3 bases are TGTGCCAGCAGCTTAGGAGGGTCCCACAATGAGCAGTTCTTC. Residues: CASSLGGSHNEQFF. Looking up the rest from reference TRBV11-3 and TRBJ2-1 gives the full variable domain: EAGVVQSPRYKIIEKKQPVAFWCNPISGHNTLYWYLQNLGQGPELLIRYENEEAVDDSQLPKDRFSAERLKGVDSTLKIQPAELGDSAVYLCASSLGGSHNEQFFGPGTRLTVL.

This clone was counted only a few times. The genes are TRBV6-8 and TRBJ1-4, with 7 bases lining up with TRBD1. The CDR3 runs to 14 residues. Germline assignment: CDR1 MNHGY and CDR2 SAAAGT. The V segment lost 6 bases and the J segment 7 bases; nucleotides outside the gene matches: 8. CDR3 in amino acids: CASRKGQGVEKLFF. CDR3 DNA: TGTGCCAGCAGGAAGGGGCAGGGGGTTGAAAAACTGTTTTTT.

This rearrangement joins TRBV19 to TRBJ2-7; 8 bases are a match to TRBD2. Per the germline V gene, CDR1 is LNHDA and CDR2 is SQIVND (reference sequence). The CDR3 totals 15 residues. The J segment lost 1 base and the V segment lost 3 bases, leaving 5 bases of the junction unmatched. CDR3 in amino acids: CASSITREASYEQYF. The CDR3 nucleotides are TGTGCCAGTAGTATCACGCGGGAGGCGTCCTACGAGCAGTACTTC.

J is TRBJ2-5 and V is TRBV28; TRBD2 matches at 7 bases. The CDR3 covers 13 residues. Per the germline V gene, CDR1 is MDHEN and CDR2 is SYDVKM. V dropped 5 bases and J dropped 8; count of bases not matched to a gene: 8. CDR3 sequence reads: CASSPPGLQTQYF. The CDR3 coding sequence is TGTGCCAGCAGTCCTCCGGGACTACAAACCCAGTACTTC. Filled out from reference TRBV28 and TRBJ2-5, the complete variable domain reads DVKVTQSSRYLVKRTGEKVFLECVQDMDHENMFWYRQDPGLGLRLIYFSYDVKMKEKGDIPEGYSVSREKKERFSLILESASTNQTSMYLCASSPPGLQTQYFGPGTRLLVL.

A few counts support this clone. V usage is TRBV9 and J usage is TRBJ2-5; 12 bases map to TRBD2. The length of the CDR3 is 16 residues. CDR1 is SGDLS and CDR2 is YYNGEE in the germline V gene. After removal of 5 bases from V and 4 bases from J, the junction contained 9 bases not matched to a gene. CDR3 bases: TGTGCCAGCAGAGCCTCACTAGCGGGGGGATCAGAGACCCAGTACTTC. Its translation: CASRASLAGGSETQYF.

This clone was found once. J is TRBJ1-2 and V is TRBV18; perhaps TRBD1 as D (6 bases). The germline V and J ends were trimmed by 3 bases and 11 bases, with 13 bases remaining between them. The CDR3 sequence is 12 residues long. CDR1 is KGHSH, CDR2 LQKENI, per germline. DNA for the CDR3: TGTGCCAGCTCACCTGAAGGGGGGATGTACACCTTC. This encodes CASSPEGGMYTF.

This clone was seen more than once but under ten times. V is TRBV5-1 and J is TRBJ1-2; 7 bases map to TRBD1. The CDR3 is 18 residues long. Germline V gene sequence: CDR1 SGHRS, CDR2 YFSETQ. V trimming: 4 bases; J trimming: 1 base; junction bases outside the gene matches: 16. This CDR3 reads CASSQDLEDRWYNYGYTF. CDR3 coding DNA: TGCGCCAGCAGCCAAGATCTTGAGGACAGGTGGTATAACTATGGCTACACCTTC.

The V call is TRBV11-3, the J call TRBJ1-2; unclear D gene. The V and J ends lost 3 bases and 5 bases respectively, with 16 bases between them. Germline V gene data show CDR1 as SGHNT and CDR2 as YENEEA. The CDR3 covers 15 residues. Written as DNA, the CDR3 is TGTGCCAGCAGCTTGTTTCTCCGAGACTTATATGGCTACACCTTC. Translated, it gives CASSLFLRDLYGYTF.

The V call is TRBV6-8, the J call TRBJ1-1; no clear D gene. There are 16 residues in the CDR3. Germline CDR1 reads MNHGY; CDR2 reads SAAAGT. V shed 10 bases and J shed 1 base, with 22 bases lying between them. The CDR3 protein is CAIMPGTASGNTEAFF. CDR3 in DNA: TGTGCCATCATGCCGGGCACAGCGTCTGGGAACACTGAAGCTTTCTTT.

This chain links TRBV28 with TRBJ1-2; 9 nucleotides align to TRBD1. The J segment lost 1 base and the V segment lost 4 bases, leaving 7 bases of the junction unmatched. Per germline, CDR1 MDHEN and CDR2 SYDVKM. This CDR3 is 16 amino acids long. The CDR3 region has the DNA TGTGCCAGCAGTTCGGGACAGGGCCCTCTTAACTATGGCTACACCTTC. Translating it yields CASSSGQGPLNYGYTF.

This clone was observed a handful of times. The rearrangement links TRBV7-4 to TRBJ2-1; D is unresolved. The CDR3 consists of 15 residues. The V end lost 3 bases, the J end lost 7 bases, and 16 bases lay between the germline ends. Looked up from germline, CDR1 is SGHVT and CDR2 is SQSDAQ. CDR3 DNA sequence: TGTGCCAGCAGCTTCTCCGGTGTAGGCAAGAATGAGCAGTTCTTC. Translating it yields CASSFSGVGKNEQFF.

V is TRBV19 and J is TRBJ1-1; D gene uncertain. V was pared by 4 bases and J by 8 bases, with 11 bases between. The CDR3 covers 12 residues. Per the germline V gene, CDR1 is LNHDA and CDR2 is SQIVND (reference sequence). CDR3 in amino acids: CASSTSREEAFF. In nucleotides, the CDR3 is TGTGCCAGTAGTACTTCAAGAGAGGAAGCTTTCTTT.

This clone was seen a few times. The V gene is TRBV6-4, the J gene TRBJ1-2, with a possible D match to TRBD1 (5 bases). Germline V lookup: CDR1 MRHNA, CDR2 SNTAGT. The CDR3 loop spans 13 amino acids. The germline V and J ends were trimmed by 5 bases and 6 bases, with 13 bases remaining between them. The CDR3 region is CASSSQGGDGYTF. Written as DNA, the CDR3 is TGTGCCAGCAGTTCCCAGGGCGGCGATGGCTACACCTTC.

This clone was seen a few times. The genes are TRBV19 and TRBJ1-1, with 9 bases that match TRBD1. This CDR3 has 15 residues. The V and J ends lost 3 bases and 3 bases, in that order; junction bases with no gene match: 5. CDR1 and CDR2 from the germline V gene are LNHDA and SQIVND (reference sequence). The CDR3 nucleotides read TGTGCCAGTAGTATCCCCGGACAGGGGTACACTGAAGCTTTCTTT. It translates to CASSIPGQGYTEAFF.

This clone was detected a few times. The chain has TRBV7-6 and TRBJ2-1; 9 bases are shared with TRBD1. This CDR3 comprises 15 residues. V dropped 6 bases and J dropped 0; count of bases not matched to a gene: 3. The V gene's germline CDR1 is SGHVS and CDR2 FNYEAQ. The CDR3 DNA reads as TGTGCCAGCAGTACAGGGGGCGGCTCCTACAATGAGCAGTTCTTC. Amino acid sequence: CASSTGGGSYNEQFF. The full variable domain, completed using reference TRBV7-6 and TRBJ2-1, is GAGVSQSPRYKVTKRGQDVALRCDPISGHVSLYWYRQALGQGPEFLTYFNYEAQQDKSGLPNDRFSAERPEGSISTLTIQRTEQRDSAMYRCASSTGGGSYNEQFFGPGTRLTVL.

This clone was detected a few times. This rearrangement joins TRBV7-4 to TRBJ2-7; TRBD2 might be the D (6 bases). Germline CDR1 is SGHVT and CDR2 is SQSDAQ. This CDR3 spans 13 amino acids. The V and J ends lost 4 bases and 0 bases respectively, with 7 bases between them. DNA of the CDR3: TGTGCCAGCAGCTCCGGGAGCTCCTACGAGCAGTACTTC. It codes for CASSSGSSYEQYF.